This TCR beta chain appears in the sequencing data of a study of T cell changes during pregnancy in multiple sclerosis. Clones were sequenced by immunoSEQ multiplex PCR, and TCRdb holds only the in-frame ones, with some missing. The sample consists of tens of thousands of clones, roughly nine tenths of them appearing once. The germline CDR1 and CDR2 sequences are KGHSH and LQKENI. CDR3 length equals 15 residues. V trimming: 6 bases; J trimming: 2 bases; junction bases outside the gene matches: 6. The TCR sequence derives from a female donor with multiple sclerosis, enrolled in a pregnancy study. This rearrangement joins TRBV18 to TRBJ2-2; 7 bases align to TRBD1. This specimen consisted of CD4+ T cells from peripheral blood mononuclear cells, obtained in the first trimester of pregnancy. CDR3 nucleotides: TGTGCCAGCTCTCTCCGACAGGGTAACACCGGGGAGCTGTTTTTT. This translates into CASSLRQGNTGELFF.